Below are 25 T cell receptor beta chains sequenced from a single sample in a study of Graves' ophthalmopathy and Graves' hyperthyroidism. Amplification from RNA transcripts yielded the TCR beta CDR3 regions. HTBI primers served in a first-round RT-PCR, which a second-round multiplex PCR followed. MiXCR, applied by TCRdb to the multiplex PCR reads, yields one record per CDR3 protein. The sample yields about 1.1 million distinct CDR3 sequences, about two fifths seen once. Sequenced sample: peripheral blood or thyroid tissue (not recorded which). These receptors were collected from an adult man with Graves' hyperthyroidism.

This chain connects TRBV6-5 to TRBJ2-7; D gene unclear. V shed 0 bases and J shed 2 bases, with 11 bases lying between them. CDR1 and CDR2 (germline): MNHEY, SVGAGI. CDR3 length: 15 amino acids. CDR3 sequence reads: CASSYSRSSAYEQYF. DNA for the CDR3: TGTGCCAGCAGTTACTCGCGGAGCAGCGCCTACGAGCAGTACTTC.

J is TRBJ2-5 and V is TRBV3-1; TRBD1 agrees at 9 bases. Germline lookup yields CDR1 LGHDT and CDR2 YNNKEL (reference sequence). The V segment lost 7 bases and the J segment 2 bases; nucleotides outside the gene matches: 5. The CDR3 runs to 14 residues. CDR3 amino acids: CASIGQGRQETQYF. In DNA, the CDR3 is TGTGCCAGCATCGGACAGGGGCGGCAAGAGACCCAGTACTTC.

The CDR3 is CASSRTGANEQYF. The CDR3 coding sequence is TGTGCCAGCAGTCGAACAGGGGCAAACGAGCAGTACTTC. The chain has TRBV7-9 and TRBJ2-7; 7 nucleotides align to TRBD1. V shed 6 bases, J shed 5 bases, and the junction held 7 bases outside the gene matches. Germline CDR1 and CDR2: SEHNR and FQNEAQ (reference sequence). This CDR3 comprises 13 residues.

The table lists this clonotype with many counts. J is TRBJ2-5 and V is TRBV7-2; weak D call: TRBD1 (5 bases). Germline V gene data show CDR1 as SGHTA and CDR2 as FQGNSA. V was trimmed by 1 base and J by 2 bases, leaving 8 bases between them. This CDR3 has 14 amino acids. The CDR3 DNA follows: TGTGCCAGCAGCTTAGGGCCAGGGCAAGAGACCCAGTACTTC. The encoded protein is CASSLGPGQETQYF.

This clonotype was recorded a few times. This chain joins TRBV25-1 and TRBJ1-1; maybe TRBD1 (6 bases). V was cut by 3 bases and J by 3 bases, with 14 bases left in between. Germline V lookup: CDR1 MGHDK, CDR2 SYGVNS. This CDR3 contains 15 residues. In DNA form, the CDR3 reads TGTGCCAGCAGTGAGCGGGGGCGAGGGGACACTGAAGCTTTCTTT. Protein sequence: CASSERGRGDTEAFF.

This clonotype has ten or more counts. The V call is TRBV29-1, the J call TRBJ2-7, with D perhaps TRBD2 (6 bases). The CDR3 length is 12 residues. Looked up from germline, CDR1 is SQVTM and CDR2 is ANQGSEA. The V end was cut by 7 bases, the J end by 2 bases, with 12 bases between. CDR3 sequence: CSGGVDTYEQYF. The CDR3 nucleotides are TGCAGCGGGGGGGTGGACACCTACGAGCAGTACTTC.

The V and J genes are TRBV6-6 and TRBJ2-7, with no clear D. Looked up from germline, CDR1 is MNHNY and CDR2 is SVGAGI (reference sequence). V lost 5 bases to trimming and J lost 0 bases, with 11 bases between them. The CDR3 has 14 residues. The CDR3, as DNA: TGTGCCAGCAGTCTTCAGAGCCTCTCCTACGAGCAGTACTTC. This translates into CASSLQSLSYEQYF.

This clonotype has at least ten counts. The V call is TRBV7-6, the J call TRBJ2-7; D is possibly TRBD1 or TRBD2 (5 bases each). Germline V CDR1 and CDR2: SGHVS, FNYEAQ. V was trimmed by 9 bases and J by 7 bases, leaving 22 bases between them. The CDR3 spans 14 residues. CDR3 DNA: TGTGCCAGTTCAACCGGGACGGGCTCGGGGGAGCAGTACTTC. Protein: CASSTGTGSGEQYF.

The chain joins TRBV20-1 to TRBJ2-3, with D possibly being TRBD2 (5 bases). Trimming took 0 bases from V and 0 from J, leaving 13 bases between them. CDR3 length: 16 residues. Germline V gene data show CDR1 as DFQATT and CDR2 as SNEGSKA (reference sequence). Here the CDR3 reads CSARDFRPGSTDTQYF. The DNA of the CDR3 is TGCAGTGCTAGAGATTTTCGACCGGGAAGCACAGATACGCAGTATTTT.

This clonotype occurred many times. The genes are TRBV7-9 and TRBJ1-5; 10 bases are shared with TRBD1. The germline CDR1 and CDR2 sequences are SEHNR and FQNEAQ (reference sequence). Losses at the gene ends were 5 bases for V and 1 base for J; bases not matched to a gene: 8. The CDR3 loop spans 17 amino acids. The CDR3 is CASSAGQGISSNQPQHF. The CDR3 DNA follows: TGTGCCAGCAGCGCGGGACAGGGGATATCGAGCAATCAGCCCCAGCATTTT.

This clonotype was seen repeatedly, ten times or more. The gene calls are TRBV10-3 and TRBJ1-2, with D possibly being TRBD1 (5 bases). V lost 3 bases, J lost 4 bases, and 12 bases lay in between. Germline assignment: CDR1 ENHRY and CDR2 SYGVKD. The CDR3 totals 14 residues. Written as DNA, the CDR3 is TGTGCCATCAGTGATCCGGGACGGAGCTATGGCTACACCTTC. Protein: CAISDPGRSYGYTF.

The table lists this clonotype with a few counts. A read error may produce the germline difference seen at one junction end. V usage is TRBV10-3 and J usage is TRBJ1-4; 7 bases fit TRBD1. The CDR3 is 17 residues long. Germline loops: CDR1 ENHRY, CDR2 SYGVKD. The CDR3, as DNA: TGTGCCAGCAGTAGACAATACTCCGGGACAGCTAATGAAAAACTGTTTTTT. It yields the protein CASSRQYSGTANEKLFF.

The rearrangement uses TRBV29-1 and TRBJ1-1; D unclear. The V end was cut by 4 bases, the J end by 5 bases, with 14 bases between. The CDR3 runs 13 residues. Germline loops: CDR1 SQVTM, CDR2 ANQGSEA. The CDR3 reads CSVVWEGQTEAFF. The DNA of the CDR3 is TGCAGCGTTGTCTGGGAAGGGCAAACTGAAGCTTTCTTT.

This clonotype was detected only a few times. This chain joins TRBV6-6 and TRBJ2-5; 7 nucleotides match TRBD1. The CDR3 covers 16 residues. In germline, CDR1 is MNHNY, CDR2 SVGAGI (reference sequence). V dropped 2 bases and J dropped 2; count of bases not matched to a gene: 8. The CDR3 coding sequence is TGTGCCAGCAGTTACCCACAGGGGCGAACGCAAGAGACCCAGTACTTC. Its translation: CASSYPQGRTQETQYF.

This clonotype came up many times. This chain links TRBV14 with TRBJ2-7; TRBD1 or TRBD2 may be the D gene (5 bases each). CDR1 is SGHDN, CDR2 FVKESK, per germline. The CDR3 runs to 13 residues. V was clipped by 4 bases and J by 3 bases, with 10 bases between them. The CDR3 protein is CASSLRGRYEQYF. The CDR3, as DNA: TGTGCCAGCAGCCTCCGGGGCCGCTACGAGCAGTACTTC.

The rearrangement uses TRBV28 and TRBJ1-1, with D hard to call. The V and J ends lost 10 bases and 1 base respectively, with 7 bases between them. Germline V gene lookup returns CDR1 MDHEN and CDR2 SYDVKM. The length of the CDR3 is 11 residues. The DNA of the CDR3 is TGTGCCATCTTCGGGAACACTGAAGCTTTCTTT. It codes for CAIFGNTEAFF. The whole variable domain, filled in from reference TRBV28 and TRBJ1-1, reads DVKVTQSSRYLVKRTGEKVFLECVQDMDHENMFWYRQDPGLGLRLIYFSYDVKMKEKGDIPEGYSVSREKKERFSLILESASTNQTSMYLCAIFGNTEAFFGQGTRLTVV.

The chain employs TRBV25-1 and TRBJ1-1; 8 bases are a match to TRBD1. The germline V gene has CDR1 MGHDK and CDR2 SYGVNS. The CDR3 is made up of 18 amino acids. The V segment lost 4 bases and the J segment 4 bases; nucleotides outside the gene matches: 17. The CDR3 protein is CASSAYGQGRGRGTEAFF. The CDR3 DNA follows: TGTGCCAGCAGTGCTTACGGACAGGGTCGAGGTCGGGGCACTGAAGCTTTCTTT.

Only a few counts were recorded for this clonotype. The rearrangement uses TRBV4-1 and TRBJ2-7; 9 positions match TRBD2. V dropped 3 bases and J dropped 5; count of bases not matched to a gene: 2. Germline CDR1 reads MGHRA; CDR2 reads YSYEKL. The CDR3 runs to 13 residues. The CDR3 DNA is TGCGCCAGCAGCCATAGCGGGGGAAACGAGCAGTACTTC. It is translated as CASSHSGGNEQYF.

The sample holds many counts of this clonotype. The V call is TRBV7-8, the J call TRBJ2-2; the D is unclear. This CDR3 has 16 amino acids. V lost 7 bases, J lost 7 bases, and 22 bases lay in between. CDR1 and CDR2 (germline): SGHVS, FQNEAQ. DNA of the CDR3: TGTGCCAGCACCCCGCTTCTGCCAGGCCAGATCGGGGAGCTGTTTTTT. Translated, it gives CASTPLLPGQIGELFF.

This clonotype was counted at least ten times. V usage is TRBV10-3 and J usage is TRBJ1-3; D not certain. Deletions cut 6 bases from V and 2 bases from J, with 8 bases between. Germline V gives CDR1 ENHRY, CDR2 SYGVKD. This CDR3 spans 13 amino acids. The CDR3: CAIRIGTGNTIYF. CDR3 DNA sequence: TGTGCCATCAGAATCGGTACTGGAAACACCATATATTTT.

The table lists this clonotype with a few counts. The chain recombines TRBV11-2 with TRBJ1-1; D not resolved. This CDR3 has 14 residues. CDR1 is SGHAT and CDR2 is FQNNGV in the germline V gene. V lost 0 bases and J lost 3, with 8 bases in between. The CDR3 nucleotides read TGTGCCAGCAGCTTAGACCCTTCTGACACTGAAGCTTTCTTT. This gives the protein CASSLDPSDTEAFF.

This clonotype showed up just once. The chain couples TRBV10-3 to TRBJ1-2; D is possibly TRBD1 (5 bases). CDR1 is ENHRY, CDR2 SYGVKD, per germline. The CDR3 runs to 16 residues. Between the trimmed V and J ends, which lost 3 bases and 7 bases, there was a span of 21 bases. CDR3 DNA: TGTGCCATCAGTGAAACGCAGGGAAGGAAGGCTGCTGGCTACACCTTC. It specifies CAISETQGRKAAGYTF.

This clonotype was counted many times. The CDR3 nucleotides are TGCAGCGTTATCTTTCAGCTTGGTCGGGAGGTTTCAAACACTGAAGCTTTCTTT. This encodes CSVIFQLGREVSNTEAFF. The gene calls are TRBV29-1 and TRBJ1-1, with D hard to call. Trimming left V 5 bases short and J 2 bases short, with 27 bases between. There are 18 residues in the CDR3. The V gene's germline CDR1 is SQVTM and CDR2 ANQGSEA.

Points on this clonotype: Lacking the conserved final phenylalanine or tryptophan, this CDR3 likely reflects a read error. The DNA is left out, because the CDR3 cannot be placed on it with certainty; the CDR3 is given as TCRdb lists it. This rearrangement joins TRBV7-2 to TRBJ2-5; the table's D call, TRBD1, was not checked against the DNA. Germline assignment: CDR1 SGHTA and CDR2 FQGNSA. The CDR3 totals 9 residues, both ends included. The CDR3 reads CASSLQQGL.

This chain uses TRBV11-2 with TRBJ2-2; D tentatively reads TRBD1 or TRBD2 (5 bases each). This CDR3 is built from 17 residues. Per germline, CDR1 SGHAT and CDR2 FQNNGV. Trimming stripped 6 bases from V and 0 bases from J, with 17 bases between. Written as DNA, the CDR3 is TGTGCCAGCAGTCGGGACCGGGCTTTGTCGAACACCGGGGAGCTGTTTTTT. The encoded protein is CASSRDRALSNTGELFF.